This TCR beta chain is drawn from a study of PD-1 blockade in mismatch repair-deficient tumors. In the study overall: Patients had about a dozen mismatch repair-deficient cancer types, all previously treated and progressing.

Regarding this clone: Its specificity is unknown.

Notes on the study in general: Tumor-resident clones, often undetectable pretreatment in blood, expanded then contracted after pembrolizumab.

Sequencing used immunoSEQ multiplex PCR; TCRdb keeps in-frame clones, though not all of them. The table lists 90,000 to 130,000 clones, about three quarters of them singletons. PCR or immunohistochemistry showed mismatch repair deficiency in every enrolled patient. TCR sequencing covered three patients who responded to pembrolizumab. The CDR3 totals 14 residues. Between the trimmed V and J ends, which lost 1 base and 6 bases, there was a span of 10 bases. Germline V gene data show CDR1 as LNHDA and CDR2 as SQIVND (reference sequence). The gene calls are TRBV19 and TRBJ2-1, with D perhaps matching TRBD2 (5 bases). This sample comprised peripheral blood, obtained approximately 14 months after starting pembrolizumab. This TCR derives from an adult with mismatch repair-deficient cancer. CDR3 amino acids: CASSIGGSSNEQFF. DNA of the CDR3: TGTGCCAGTAGTATAGGTGGGAGTAGCAATGAGCAGTTCTTC.